Each of the 5 T cell receptor beta chains below was sequenced from the same sample in a study of CD8 T cells in Susac syndrome. RNA totalling roughly 0.5 to 1 ug underwent reverse transcription with random hexamers. In TCRdb, the immunoSEQ multiplex PCR reads were re-called with MiXCR into one record per CDR3 protein. The data hold about 180,000 distinct CDR3 sequences, with about 93% observed a single time. Sequencing was performed on CD4+ T cells from PBMCs. Receptors originate from a human donor with Susac syndrome.

This clonotype showed up just once. The V gene is TRBV27, the J gene TRBJ1-2; 9 nucleotides match TRBD1. The V gene's germline CDR1 is MNHEY and CDR2 SMNVEV (reference sequence). Trimming took 3 bases from V and 4 from J; bases not matched to a gene: 6. The CDR3 extends over 15 amino acids. In DNA, the CDR3 is TGTGCCAGCAGTTTCGTACAGGGGGCTCTCTATGGCTACACCTTC. Translation gives CASSFVQGALYGYTF.

The chain has TRBV4-2 and TRBJ2-3; D may match TRBD1 or TRBD2 (5 bases each). Trimming took off 0 bases at V and 2 bases at J, with 15 bases between the two ends. Germline V gene lookup returns CDR1 LGHNA and CDR2 YNFKEQ. The CDR3 contains 17 residues. CDR3 protein: CASSQDNRDGDTDTQYF. CDR3 coding DNA: TGTGCCAGCAGCCAAGATAATCGGGACGGAGACACAGATACGCAGTATTTT.

The chain couples TRBV30 to TRBJ2-3, with 9 bases lining up with TRBD2. The CDR3 covers 15 residues. In germline, CDR1 is GTSNPN, CDR2 SVGIG (reference sequence). V shed 2 bases and J 2 bases; nucleotides not matched to a gene: 5. The CDR3 reads CAWSKGGRATDTQYF. CDR3 in DNA: TGTGCCTGGAGTAAGGGCGGGAGGGCCACAGATACGCAGTATTTT.

The V gene is TRBV6-6, the J gene TRBJ1-1, with 8 nucleotides matching TRBD1. V gave up 6 bases and J gave up 4 bases; unmatched junction bases: 4. The CDR3 is 13 residues long. Germline V gene data show CDR1 as MNHNY and CDR2 as SVGAGI (reference sequence). CDR3 coding DNA: TGTGCCAGCAGGGACAGGGTCTCCACTGAAGCTTTCTTT. Protein: CASRDRVSTEAFF.

The chain employs TRBV30 and TRBJ1-2; D remains ambiguous. Trimming stripped 0 bases from V and 3 bases from J, with 2 bases between. Germline lookup yields CDR1 GTSNPN and CDR2 SVGIG (reference sequence). The CDR3 extends over 11 amino acids. CDR3: CAWSVDYGYTF. CDR3 in DNA: TGTGCCTGGAGTGTGGACTATGGCTACACCTTC.